What follows is one T cell receptor (beta chain) and its context. This record comes from a study of T cell clones after liver transplantation. The CDR3 has 15 amino acids. V was cut by 5 bases and J by 3 bases, with 17 bases left in between. Per the germline V gene, CDR1 is SGHAT and CDR2 is FQNNGV. Only in-frame clones appear in the TCRdb table, and some are missing; sequencing was by immunoSEQ multiplex PCR. The data hold about 68,000 clones, with almost 95% observed a single time. This rearrangement joins TRBV11-2 to TRBJ2-7; TRBD2 might be the D (5 bases). The receptor comes from a human patient who received a liver transplant. Some T cells may be graft donor cells. Material: CD4+ T cells from blood, obtained approximately 27 months after liver transplant. The CDR3 sequence: CASSPFPSRLYEQYF. The CDR3 coding sequence is TGTGCCAGCAGCCCCTTCCCTAGCCGCCTCTACGAGCAGTACTTC. The full variable domain, its missing parts supplied by reference TRBV11-2 and TRBJ2-7, is EAGVAQSPRYKIIEKRQSVAFWCNPISGHATLYWYQQILGQGPKLLIQFQNNGVVDDSQLPKDRFSAERLKGVDSTLKIQPAKLEDSAVYLCASSPFPSRLYEQYFGPGTRLTVT.